These 9 T cell receptor beta chains were all obtained from the same sample, sequenced in a study of blood T cells in healthy people across ages. Using a J-beta primer mix together with a sample-barcoded 5' primer, a second PCR was run for roughly 7 to 11 cycles. Using its own MiXCR run on the 5' RACE reads, TCRdb lists one record per CDR3 protein. This table holds 550,000 to 800,000 distinct CDR3 sequences, 20% to 25% found once. The sequenced material came from blood. Every receptor here comes from a man in his 70s in good health.

As for this clonotype: One end of the junction varies from germline; a read error may be responsible. The V gene is TRBV25-1, the J gene TRBJ2-3; possible D gene TRBD2, 6 bases. The CDR3 runs to 16 residues. From germline, CDR1 is MGHDK and CDR2 SYGVNS. CDR3 coding DNA: TGTGCCAGTAGTGATTATGGGGGGAGGAGAGGAGATACGCAGTATTTT. Protein product: CASSDYGGRRGDTQYF. Together with reference TRBV25-1 and TRBJ2-3, the CDR3 gives the full variable domain: EADIYQTPRYLVIGTGKKITLECSQTMGHDKMYWYQQDPGMELHLIHYSYGVNSTEKGDLSSESTVSRIRTEHFPLTLESARPSHTSQYLCASSDYGGRRGDTQYFGPGTRLTVL.

This clonotype has more than one count but fewer than ten. This chain links TRBV6-5 with TRBJ2-2, with D perhaps TRBD1 (5 bases). The ends were cut back, 5 bases at V and 4 bases at J, with 17 bases in the middle. CDR1 and CDR2 (germline): MNHEY, SVGAGI. This CDR3 is built from 16 residues. DNA of the CDR3: TGTGCCAGCAGTAACCCCAGCAGGGCACCCACCGGGGAGCTGTTTTTT. It codes for CASSNPSRAPTGELFF.

A few counts support this clonotype. V is TRBV9 and J is TRBJ1-2; D call uncertain. Looked up from germline, CDR1 is SGDLS and CDR2 is YYNGEE. The CDR3 runs 12 residues. Trimming took off 4 bases at V and 2 bases at J, with 6 bases between the two ends. CDR3 coding DNA: TGTGCCAGCAGCCCTGCGAACTATGGCTACACCTTC. It yields the protein CASSPANYGYTF.

The V call is TRBV12-3 or TRBV12-4, the J call TRBJ2-5; TRBD2 is a possible D gene (5 bases). V was trimmed by 5 bases and J by 5 bases, leaving 15 bases between them. The CDR3 consists of 14 residues. For the CDR3, the DNA is TGTGCCAGCAGTCCTCACGCGGAGCGGGAGACCCAGTACTTC. This encodes CASSPHAERETQYF.

V and J are TRBV6-5 and TRBJ2-5, with D possibly TRBD2 on 6 matching bases. With 0 bases removed from V and 3 bases from J, the gap between germline ends came to 20 bases. The CDR3 totals 18 residues. The germline V gene has CDR1 MNHEY and CDR2 SVGAGI. CDR3 protein: CASSYSINSGTVKETQYF. Here the CDR3 DNA reads TGTGCCAGCAGTTACTCGATTAACTCAGGGACTGTTAAAGAGACCCAGTACTTC.

Ten or more counts support this clonotype. The chain recombines TRBV18 with TRBJ2-5; D unclear. Gene TRBJ2-7 matches the end of the DNA better, so the J call may be wrong. Germline V gene lookup returns CDR1 KGHSH and CDR2 LQKENI. This CDR3 is 14 amino acids long. The CDR3, as DNA: TGTGCCAGCTCACCTTCGACGGAATCCTACGAGCAGTACTTC. Amino acid sequence: CASSPSTESYEQYF.

This clonotype has more than one count but fewer than ten. The chain is built from TRBV12-3 or TRBV12-4 and TRBJ2-5, with D perhaps matching TRBD1 (7 bases). Near its end, the DNA agrees better with TRBJ2-7, so the J call may be wrong. This CDR3 contains 13 residues. CDR3 region: CASREGQYYEQYF. CDR3 sequence (DNA): TGTGCCAGCAGGGAGGGACAGTACTACGAGCAGTACTTC.

About this clonotype itself: This may stem from a read error, because a much larger clone lies one nucleotide away. This chain links TRBV5-6 with TRBJ2-5, with a weak D call TRBD2 (6 bases). This CDR3 region has 15 residues. Germline CDR1 and CDR2: SGHDT and YYEEEE. The CDR3 reads CASSFFGGNQEAQYF. CDR3 in DNA: TGTGCCAGCAGCTTCTTTGGGGGGAACCAAGAGGCCCAGTACTTC.

V gene TRBV5-1 combines with J gene TRBJ2-5; D is unresolved. The CDR3 is made up of 15 amino acids. The V gene's germline CDR1 is SGHRS and CDR2 YFSETQ. Trimming left V 0 bases short and J 7 bases short, with 16 bases between. CDR3 sequence reads: CASSLAGFRDPTQYF. CDR3 in DNA: TGCGCCAGCAGCTTGGCGGGCTTCAGAGACCCGACCCAGTACTTC.